This paragraph covers one TCR beta chain sequence. TCRdb keeps only in-frame clones here, not all; method: immunoSEQ multiplex PCR. This table holds roughly 38,000 clones, approximately 87% found once. Unmatched junction bases numbered 7, after V lost 6 bases and J lost 0 bases. The CDR3 is 15 amino acids. Per the germline V gene, CDR1 is MDHEN and CDR2 is SYDVKM. The sample is drawn from a study of control samples from healthy donors and cancer patients. This sequence was found in a man between 60 and 75 years old in good health. The V call is TRBV28, the J call TRBJ1-1; TRBD1 agrees at 7 bases. Sequencing was done on a sample of blood. CDR3 in amino acids: CASRRQGYVNTEAFF. CDR3 in DNA: TGTGCCAGCAGACGACAGGGTTACGTGAACACTGAAGCTTTCTTT.